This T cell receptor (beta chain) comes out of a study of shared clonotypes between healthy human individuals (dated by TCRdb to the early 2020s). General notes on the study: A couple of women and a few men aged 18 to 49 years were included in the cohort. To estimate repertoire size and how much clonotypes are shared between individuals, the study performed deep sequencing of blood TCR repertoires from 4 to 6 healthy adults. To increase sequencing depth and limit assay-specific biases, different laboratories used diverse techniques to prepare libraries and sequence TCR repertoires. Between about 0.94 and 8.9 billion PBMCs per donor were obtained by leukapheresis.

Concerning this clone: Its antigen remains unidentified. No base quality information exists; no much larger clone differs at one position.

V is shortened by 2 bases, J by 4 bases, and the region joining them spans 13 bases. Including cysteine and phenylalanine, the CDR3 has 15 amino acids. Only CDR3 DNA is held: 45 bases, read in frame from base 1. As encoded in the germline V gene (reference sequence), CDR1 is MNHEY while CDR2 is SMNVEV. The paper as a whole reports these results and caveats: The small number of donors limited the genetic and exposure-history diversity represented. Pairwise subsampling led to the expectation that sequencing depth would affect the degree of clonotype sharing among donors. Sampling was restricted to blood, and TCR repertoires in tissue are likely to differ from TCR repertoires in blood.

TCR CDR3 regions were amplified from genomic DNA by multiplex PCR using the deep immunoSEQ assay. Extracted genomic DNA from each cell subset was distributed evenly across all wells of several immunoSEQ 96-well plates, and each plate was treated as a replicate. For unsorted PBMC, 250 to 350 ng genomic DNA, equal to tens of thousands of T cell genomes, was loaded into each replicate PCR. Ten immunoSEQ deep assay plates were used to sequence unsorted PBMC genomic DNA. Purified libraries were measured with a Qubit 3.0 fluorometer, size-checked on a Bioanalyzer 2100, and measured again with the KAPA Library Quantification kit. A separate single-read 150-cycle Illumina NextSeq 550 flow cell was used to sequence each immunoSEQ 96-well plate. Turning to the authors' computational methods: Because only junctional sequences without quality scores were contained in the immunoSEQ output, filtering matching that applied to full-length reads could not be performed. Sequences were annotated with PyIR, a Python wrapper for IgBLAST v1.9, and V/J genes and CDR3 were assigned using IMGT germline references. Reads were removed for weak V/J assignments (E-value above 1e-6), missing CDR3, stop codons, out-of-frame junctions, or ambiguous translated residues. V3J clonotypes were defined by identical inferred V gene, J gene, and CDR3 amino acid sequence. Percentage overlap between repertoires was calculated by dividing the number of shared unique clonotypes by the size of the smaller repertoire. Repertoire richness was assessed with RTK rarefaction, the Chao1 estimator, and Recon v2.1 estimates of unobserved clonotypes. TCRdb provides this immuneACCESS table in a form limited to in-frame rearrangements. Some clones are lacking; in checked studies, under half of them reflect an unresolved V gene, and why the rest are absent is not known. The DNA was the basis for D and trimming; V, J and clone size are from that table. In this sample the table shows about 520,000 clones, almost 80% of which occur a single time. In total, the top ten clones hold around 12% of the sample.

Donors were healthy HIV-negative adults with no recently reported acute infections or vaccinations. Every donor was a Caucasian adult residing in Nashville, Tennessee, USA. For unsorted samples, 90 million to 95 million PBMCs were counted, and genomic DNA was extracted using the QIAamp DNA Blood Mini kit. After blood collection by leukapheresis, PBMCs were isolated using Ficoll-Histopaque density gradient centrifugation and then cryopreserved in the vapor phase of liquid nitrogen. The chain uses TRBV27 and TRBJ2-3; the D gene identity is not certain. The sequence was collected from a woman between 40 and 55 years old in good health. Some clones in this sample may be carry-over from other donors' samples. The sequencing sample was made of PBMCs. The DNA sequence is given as TGTGCCAGCAGTTTAGTCGGGCGTAACGCAGATACGCAGTATTTT. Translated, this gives CASSLVGRNADTQYF.